One and the same sample provided the 22 T cell receptor beta chains below, sequenced in a study of breast tumors, draining lymph nodes, adjacent tissues. MiXCR was run by TCRdb on the multiplex PCR reads, yielding one entry per CDR3 protein. The data contain more than 200,000 distinct CDR3 sequences, less than 40% of them seen just once; the ten biggest clones take up around 1.5%. Breast cancer patients provided tissue from their axillary draining lymph nodes. Sequenced material: axillary lymph node tissue. These receptors were collected from a female donor with breast cancer. Some clones in this sample may be carry-over from other donors' samples.

This clonotype was picked up many times. The chain links TRBV20-1 to TRBJ2-3, with D possibly matching TRBD1 (6 bases). V was clipped by 0 bases and J by 3 bases, with 13 bases between them. Germline CDR1 DFQATT, CDR2 SNEGSKA (reference sequence). This CDR3 has 15 amino acids. CDR3 sequence reads: CSARETGSGTDTQYF. DNA for the CDR3: TGCAGTGCTAGAGAAACAGGGTCGGGAACAGATACGCAGTATTTT.

This chain joins TRBV14 and TRBJ2-1; 10 positions match TRBD2. This CDR3 contains 17 residues. CDR1 is SGHDN and CDR2 is FVKESK in the germline V gene. J lost 9 bases, V lost 4 bases, and 15 bases had no gene match. CDR3 DNA sequence: TGTGCCAGCAGCCGAGTATTGGGGCTAGCGGGAGACAGTGAGCAGTTCTTC. Translation gives CASSRVLGLAGDSEQFF.

The V call is TRBV6-6, the J call TRBJ1-5; D uncertain. The CDR3 extends over 16 amino acids. V lost 4 bases and J 11 bases, leaving 24 bases between the germline ends. The germline V gene has CDR1 MNHNY and CDR2 SVGAGI (reference sequence). The CDR3: CASSSRTSGYQETQHF. The CDR3 nucleotides are TGTGCCAGCAGTTCCCGGACTAGCGGGTACCAAGAGACCCAGCATTTT.

V and J are TRBV29-1 and TRBJ2-7; D unresolved. Germline V lookup: CDR1 SQVTM, CDR2 ANQGSEA. This CDR3 region has 14 residues. The V gene lost 0 bases and the J gene lost 0 bases, with 9 bases spanning the gap. The CDR3 coding sequence is TGCAGCGTTGAAGATAACGAGTACTCCTACGAGCAGTACTTC. Translating gives CSVEDNEYSYEQYF.

A note on this clonotype: Because it lacks the conserved phenylalanine or tryptophan at the end, this CDR3 is likely a read error. The gene calls are TRBV4-1 and TRBJ2-5; weak D call: TRBD2 (6 bases). The CDR3 consists of 16 residues. CDR1 is MGHRA and CDR2 is YSYEKL in the germline V gene. Trimming left V 5 bases short and J 0 bases short, with 16 bases between. The CDR3 nucleotides read TGCGCCAGCAGCTCCGGACTGGCGGGAAACCAAGAGACCCAGTACTCC. Amino acid sequence: CASSSGLAGNQETQYS.

This clonotype came up many times. The genes are TRBV12-3 or TRBV12-4 and TRBJ2-2; D is perhaps TRBD2 (5 bases). The CDR3 totals 14 residues. The V and J ends lost 5 bases and 0 bases respectively, with 7 bases between them. The CDR3 spells CASSISANTGELFF. CDR3 nucleotide sequence: TGTGCCAGCAGTATTAGCGCGAACACCGGGGAGCTGTTTTTT.

The chain's CDR3 is CASSVLAGPGNTIYF. The CDR3 bases are TGTGCCAGCAGCGTTTTAGCCGGGCCTGGAAACACCATATATTTT. The genes are TRBV9 and TRBJ1-3; D gene uncertain. The CDR3 contains 15 residues. The germline CDR1 and CDR2 sequences are SGDLS and YYNGEE. V lost 2 bases to trimming and J lost 2 bases, with 11 bases between them. Together with reference TRBV9 and TRBJ1-3, the CDR3 gives the full variable domain: DSGVTQTPKHLITATGQRVTLRCSPRSGDLSVYWYQQSLDQGLQFLIQYYNGEERAKGNILERFSAQQFPDLHSELNLSSLELGDSALYFCASSVLAGPGNTIYFGEGSWLTVV.

Points on this clonotype: A single base separates this from a much larger clone, so it may be a read error. In DNA form, the CDR3 reads TGCAGTGCTACCCCGACTAGCGGGAGTTCCGAGCAGTACTTC. Its translation: CSATPTSGSSEQYF. The V gene is TRBV20-1, the J gene TRBJ2-7; 12 nucleotides line up with TRBD2. The V gene end was trimmed by 4 bases and the J gene end by 6 bases; junction bases not matched to a gene: 7. The CDR3 has 14 residues. Germline values: CDR1 DFQATT, CDR2 SNEGSKA (reference sequence).

In its sample, this clonotype was seen once. V and J are TRBV11-2 and TRBJ1-6; 8 bases align to TRBD1. Germline assignment: CDR1 SGHAT and CDR2 FQNNGV. J lost 8 bases, V lost 5 bases, and 5 bases had no gene match. The CDR3 covers 14 residues. CDR3 residues: CASSLSTGDSPLHF. In DNA, the CDR3 is TGTGCCAGCAGCCTTTCGACAGGGGATTCACCCCTCCACTTT.

This clonotype appeared a few times. The gene calls are TRBV6-6 and TRBJ2-3; D tentatively reads TRBD1 or TRBD2 (5 bases each). The CDR3 runs 14 residues. In germline, CDR1 is MNHNY, CDR2 SVGAGI (reference sequence). V dropped 6 bases and J dropped 2 bases, with 12 bases sitting between them. The CDR3 DNA sequence: TGTGCCAGCAGACTCGGGACCAACACAGATACGCAGTATTTT. Translation gives CASRLGTNTDTQYF.

With respect to this clonotype: A clone one base away is much larger, so this may be a read error. V is TRBV20-1 and J is TRBJ1-4; TRBD1 matches at 7 bases. CDR3 length: 15 residues. After removal of 0 bases from V and 7 bases from J, the junction contained 8 bases not matched to a gene. Germline CDR1 is DFQATT and CDR2 is SNEGSKA (reference sequence). The CDR3: CSARETAGGFEKLFF. For the CDR3, the DNA is TGCAGTGCTAGAGAAACGGCAGGGGGATTTGAAAAACTGTTTTTT.

The chain couples TRBV20-1 to TRBJ2-5, with D possibly TRBD2 on 8 matching bases. V shed 5 bases and J shed 2 bases, with 18 bases lying between them. The germline V gene has CDR1 DFQATT and CDR2 SNEGSKA (reference sequence). This CDR3 has 15 amino acids. This CDR3 reads CSALHSGTEQETQYF. The CDR3 DNA sequence: TGCAGTGCTTTACATAGCGGGACAGAGCAAGAGACCCAGTACTTC.

In this sample, this clonotype turned up many times. V is TRBV6-6 and J is TRBJ1-2; D unclear. Germline CDR1 MNHNY, CDR2 SVGAGI (reference sequence). V lost 6 bases and J lost 2, with 13 bases in between. The CDR3 is made up of 14 amino acids. The DNA of the CDR3 is TGTGCCAGCAGCTCCCTGCGGGCGAACTATGGCTACACCTTC. This sequence encodes CASSSLRANYGYTF.

This clonotype was found once. A much larger clone differs by one base, so this may be a read error. Because it lacks the conserved phenylalanine or tryptophan at the end, this CDR3 is likely a read error. This chain uses TRBV6-1 with TRBJ2-2; TRBD2 is a possible D gene (6 bases). In germline, CDR1 is MNHNS, CDR2 SASEGT. The V gene lost 7 bases and the J gene lost 1 base, with 13 bases spanning the gap. The CDR3 is 15 residues long. This chain's CDR3 is CASMRDFLNTGELFL. The DNA for the CDR3 is TGTGCCAGCATGAGGGACTTTTTGAACACCGGGGAGCTGTTTCTT.

This clonotype was seen repeatedly, ten times or more. The V and J genes are TRBV5-5 and TRBJ2-5; D uncertain. CDR3 size: 12 residues. Germline V gene sequence: CDR1 SGHKS, CDR2 YYEKEE (reference sequence). With 4 bases removed from V and 9 bases from J, the gap between germline ends came to 13 bases. The CDR3 DNA is TGTGCCAGCAGCCCTCCTGGGTCGGCCCAGTACTTC. Protein: CASSPPGSAQYF.

This clonotype has more than one count but fewer than ten. A much larger clone is a single base away; this may be a read error. The rearrangement uses TRBV20-1 and TRBJ2-2; D ambiguous. This CDR3 has 16 residues. Germline V gene data show CDR1 as DFQATT and CDR2 as SNEGSKA (reference sequence). V shed 0 bases and J shed 4 bases, with 15 bases lying between them. The CDR3, as DNA: TGCAGTGCTAGAGACAGAACCTCATATACCACCGGGGAGCTGTTTTTT. Residues: CSARDRTSYTTGELFF.

This clonotype has just one count. This sequence joins TRBV3-2 and TRBJ2-1; TRBD1 reflects the table's D call only, with no check against the DNA. TRBV3-2 is marked as a pseudogene. CDR3 length: 17 amino acids. The CDR3 DNA reads as TGTGCCAGCAGCCAAGGACTGCTCAGGCCCCCGTACAATGAGCAGTTCTTC. This gives the protein CASSQGLLRPPYNEQFF.

This clonotype was seen many times. The chain recombines TRBV5-4 with TRBJ2-1; D gene unclear. The CDR3 is 16 residues long. CDR1 is SGHNT, CDR2 YYREEE, per germline (reference sequence). The germline V and J ends were trimmed by 2 bases and 5 bases, with 17 bases remaining between them. This CDR3 is CASSLGFVDHDNEQFF. For the CDR3, the DNA is TGTGCCAGCAGCTTAGGTTTCGTCGACCACGACAATGAGCAGTTCTTC.

As regards this clonotype: At one boundary the junction diverges from the germline segment, which might be a read error. The chain links TRBV3-1 to TRBJ2-1; D possibly corresponds to TRBD1 (6 bases). The CDR3 loop spans 15 amino acids. Germline V gene sequence: CDR1 LGHDT, CDR2 YNNKEL (reference sequence). The CDR3 region is CASGHRASWSHEQFF. In DNA form, the CDR3 reads TGTGCCAGCGGCCACAGGGCTAGCTGGAGCCATGAGCAGTTCTTC.

This clonotype has a single count. The chain couples TRBV11-1 to TRBJ2-4; D call uncertain. Between the trimmed V and J ends, which lost 4 bases and 1 base, there was a span of 5 bases. This CDR3 comprises 13 residues. CDR1 and CDR2 (germline): SGHAT, FQDESV (reference sequence). In DNA, the CDR3 is TGTGCCAGCAGCTGGTGGGCCAAAAACATTCAGTACTTC. As protein: CASSWWAKNIQYF.

This chain joins TRBV30 and TRBJ2-3; 10 positions match TRBD2. The germline gives CDR1 GTSNPN, CDR2 SVGIG (reference sequence). J lost 6 bases, V lost 5 bases, and 8 bases had no gene match. This CDR3 has 14 amino acids. The CDR3 loop is CAWRLAGVVDTQYF. Here the CDR3 DNA reads TGTGCCTGGCGTCTAGCGGGAGTAGTGGATACGCAGTATTTT.

This clonotype was observed at least ten times. V usage is TRBV14 and J usage is TRBJ2-5; 7 nucleotides agree with TRBD1. The germline gives CDR1 SGHDN, CDR2 FVKESK. V shed 2 bases and J 3 bases; nucleotides not matched to a gene: 6. This CDR3 has 15 residues. The CDR3 region is CASSQYRGGEETQYF. The CDR3 DNA reads as TGTGCCAGCAGCCAATACAGGGGTGGGGAAGAGACCCAGTACTTC. Using reference TRBV14 and TRBJ2-5 for the parts outside the CDR3, the full variable domain is EAGVTQFPSHSVIEKGQTVTLRCDPISGHDNLYWYRRVMGKEIKFLLHFVKESKQDESGMPNNRFLAERTGGTYSTLKVQPAELEDSGVYFCASSQYRGGEETQYFGPGTRLLVL.